This T cell receptor beta chain was identified during a study of spatial heterogeneity in lung cancer. Study results and limitations: In blood, ubiquitous expanded tumor TCRs appeared more at resection than follow-up.

In regard to this clonotype: Its antigen is unidentified.

Every individual TCR cDNA molecule carried its own unique molecular identifier, which allowed correction of PCR and sequencing errors. In TCRdb, the 5' RACE reads were re-called with MiXCR into one record per CDR3 protein. This sample yields tens of thousands of distinct CDR3 sequences, of which 6.9% are seen a single time; 14% belongs to the top ten. Time point described: sample taken at primary tumor resection. Unsorted tumor, nontumor lung tissue or cryopreserved PBMC supplied the whole RNA. There were approximately 69 donors, all of them untreated patients with early-stage non-small cell lung cancer. The sequences come from PBMCs, collected at surgery. This TCR came from a male donor with early-stage non-small cell lung cancer.

The CDR3 bases are TGTGCCAGCAGTCCGATAGCGGGAGTTTACGAGCAGTACTTC. This translates into CASSPIAGVYEQYF. The genes are TRBV11-1 and TRBJ2-7; 9 nucleotides match TRBD2. Trimming at V came to 6 bases and at J to 4 bases, leaving 7 bases not matched to a gene. This CDR3 is 14 amino acids long. CDR1 is SGHAT and CDR2 is FQDESV in the germline V gene (reference sequence). Looking up the rest from reference TRBV11-1 and TRBJ2-7 gives the full variable domain: EAEVAQSPRYKITEKSQAVAFWCDPISGHATLYWYRQILGQGPELLVQFQDESVVDDSQLPKDRFSAERLKGVDSTLKIQPAELGDSAMYLCASSPIAGVYEQYFGPGTRLTVT.